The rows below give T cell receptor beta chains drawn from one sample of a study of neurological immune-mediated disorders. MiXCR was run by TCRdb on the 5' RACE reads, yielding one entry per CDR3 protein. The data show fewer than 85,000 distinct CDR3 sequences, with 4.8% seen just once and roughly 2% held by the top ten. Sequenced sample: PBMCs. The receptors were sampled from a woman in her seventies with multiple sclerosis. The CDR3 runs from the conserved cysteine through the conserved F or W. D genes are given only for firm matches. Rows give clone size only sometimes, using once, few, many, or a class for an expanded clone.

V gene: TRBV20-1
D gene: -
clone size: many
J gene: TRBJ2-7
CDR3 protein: CSATNSYEQYF
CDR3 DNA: TGCAGTGCTACTAACTCCTACGAGCAGTACTTC

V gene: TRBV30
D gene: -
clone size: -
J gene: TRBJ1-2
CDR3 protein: CAWRKGGYTF
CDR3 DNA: TGTGCCTGGAGGAAGGGCGGCTACACCTTC

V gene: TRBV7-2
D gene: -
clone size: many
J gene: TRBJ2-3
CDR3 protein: CASTLYALETDTQYF
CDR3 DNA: TGTGCCAGCACCCTTTACGCCTTAGAGACAGATACGCAGTATTTT

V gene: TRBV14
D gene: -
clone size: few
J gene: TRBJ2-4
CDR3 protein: CASSQGGIQYF
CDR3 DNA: TGTGCCAGCAGTCAGGGGGGCATTCAGTACTTC

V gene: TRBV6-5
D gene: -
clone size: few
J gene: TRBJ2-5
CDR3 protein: CASSYLGAGQETQYF
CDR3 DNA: TGTGCCAGCAGTTACCTCGGGGCAGGACAAGAGACCCAGTACTTC

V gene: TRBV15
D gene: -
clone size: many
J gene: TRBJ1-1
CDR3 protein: CATSNRGRDHTEAFF
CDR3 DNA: TGTGCCACCAGCAACCGAGGCAGGGACCACACTGAAGCTTTCTTT

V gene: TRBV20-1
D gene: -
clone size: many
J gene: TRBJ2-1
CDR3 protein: CSVRKGSYNEQFF
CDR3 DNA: TGCAGTGTTAGGAAAGGCTCCTACAATGAGCAGTTCTTC

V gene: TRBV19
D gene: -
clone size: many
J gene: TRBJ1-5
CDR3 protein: CAVGRSNQPQHF
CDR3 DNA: TGTGCCGTGGGGAGAAGCAATCAGCCCCAGCATTTT

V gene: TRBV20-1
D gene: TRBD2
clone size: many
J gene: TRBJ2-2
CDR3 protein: CSASRTSGPNTGELFF
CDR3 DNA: TGCAGTGCTTCGCGGACTAGCGGACCGAACACCGGGGAGCTGTTTTTT

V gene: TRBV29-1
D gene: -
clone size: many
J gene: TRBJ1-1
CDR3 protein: CSVDEGRSTEAFF
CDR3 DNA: TGCAGCGTTGATGAGGGGCGGAGCACTGAAGCTTTCTTT

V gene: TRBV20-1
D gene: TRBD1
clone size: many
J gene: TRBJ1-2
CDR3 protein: CSARDWTGGVGGYTF
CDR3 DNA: TGCAGTGCTAGAGACTGGACAGGGGGCGTGGGCGGCTACACCTTC

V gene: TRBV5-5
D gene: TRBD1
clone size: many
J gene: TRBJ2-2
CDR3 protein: CASLLGTGPTGELFF
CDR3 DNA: TGTGCCAGCCTCCTGGGGACAGGTCCCACCGGGGAGCTGTTTTTT

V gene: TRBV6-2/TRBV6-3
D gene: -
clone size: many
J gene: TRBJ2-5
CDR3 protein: CASSLSGAKETQYF
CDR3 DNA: TGTGCCAGCAGTCTCTCCGGGGCGAAAGAGACCCAGTACTTC

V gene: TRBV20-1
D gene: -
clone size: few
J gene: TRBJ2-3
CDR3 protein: CSARLALSTDTQYF
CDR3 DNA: TGCAGTGCTAGACTTGCCCTTAGCACAGATACGCAGTATTTT

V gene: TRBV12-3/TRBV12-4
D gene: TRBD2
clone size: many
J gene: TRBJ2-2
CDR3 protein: CASSLQSGGPRELFF
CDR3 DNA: TGTGCCAGCAGTCTCCAGTCGGGAGGGCCGCGGGAGCTGTTTTTT

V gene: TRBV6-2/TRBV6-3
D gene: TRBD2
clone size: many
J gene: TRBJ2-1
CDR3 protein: CASSYSTSGRASYNEQFF
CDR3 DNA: TGTGCCAGCAGTTACAGCACTAGCGGGAGGGCCTCCTACAATGAGCAGTTCTTC

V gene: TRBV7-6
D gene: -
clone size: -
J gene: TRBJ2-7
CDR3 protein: CASSLAAAKTYEQYF
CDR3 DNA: TGTGCCAGCAGCTTAGCAGCCGCTAAAACCTACGAGCAGTACTTC

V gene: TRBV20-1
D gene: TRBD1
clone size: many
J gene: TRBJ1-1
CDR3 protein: CSASGQVNTEAFF
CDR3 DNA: TGCAGTGCATCAGGACAGGTCAACACTGAAGCTTTCTTT

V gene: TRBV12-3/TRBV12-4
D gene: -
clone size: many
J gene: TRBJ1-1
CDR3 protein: CASSLMAGGENTEAFF
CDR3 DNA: TGTGCCAGCAGTTTAATGGCGGGAGGGGAGAACACTGAAGCTTTCTTT

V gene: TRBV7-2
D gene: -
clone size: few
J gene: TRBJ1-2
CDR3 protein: CASSLASYGYTF
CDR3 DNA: TGTGCCAGCAGCTTAGCCAGCTATGGCTACACCTTC

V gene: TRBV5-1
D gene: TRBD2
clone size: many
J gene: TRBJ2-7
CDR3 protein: CASSHTGGTSGSNAYEQYF
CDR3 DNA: TGCGCCAGCAGCCACACAGGGGGGACTAGCGGGAGCAACGCCTACGAGCAGTACTTC

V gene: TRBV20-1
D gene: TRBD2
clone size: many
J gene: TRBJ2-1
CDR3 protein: CSARDTSGMNNEQFF
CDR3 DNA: TGCAGTGCTAGAGATACTAGCGGGATGAACAATGAGCAGTTCTTC

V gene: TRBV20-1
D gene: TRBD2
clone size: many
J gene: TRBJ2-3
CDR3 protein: CSASWLAGARGTDTQYF
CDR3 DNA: TGCAGTGCTAGTTGGCTAGCGGGAGCAAGGGGAACAGATACGCAGTATTTT

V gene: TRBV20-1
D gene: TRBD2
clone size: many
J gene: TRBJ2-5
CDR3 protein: CSARGRTGLAGKETQYF
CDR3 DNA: TGCAGTGCACGTGGGAGAACGGGACTAGCGGGAAAAGAGACCCAGTACTTC

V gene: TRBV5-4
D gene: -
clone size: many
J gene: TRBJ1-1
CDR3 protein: CASSWGRDGPGAFF
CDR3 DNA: TGTGCCAGCAGCTGGGGAAGGGATGGACCCGGGGCTTTCTTT

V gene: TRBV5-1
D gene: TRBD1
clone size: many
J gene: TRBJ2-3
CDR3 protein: CASSPGQGADTQYF
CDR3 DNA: TGCGCCAGCAGCCCAGGACAGGGAGCAGATACGCAGTATTTT

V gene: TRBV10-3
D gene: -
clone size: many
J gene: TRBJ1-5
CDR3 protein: CAISFSIGQPQHF
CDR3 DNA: TGTGCCATCAGTTTCTCTATCGGTCAGCCCCAGCATTTT

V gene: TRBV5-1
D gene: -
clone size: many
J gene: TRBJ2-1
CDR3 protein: CASRRGANEQFF
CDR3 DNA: TGCGCCAGCAGACGGGGGGCCAATGAGCAGTTCTTC

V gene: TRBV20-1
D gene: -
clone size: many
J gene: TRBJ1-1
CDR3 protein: CSARDLGGANTEAFF
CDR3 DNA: TGCAGTGCTAGAGATTTAGGGGGGGCGAACACTGAAGCTTTCTTT

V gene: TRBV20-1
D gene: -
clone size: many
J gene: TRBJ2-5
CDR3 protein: CSAVRSGPQETQYF
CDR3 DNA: TGCAGTGCCGTGCGGTCAGGGCCACAAGAGACCCAGTACTTC

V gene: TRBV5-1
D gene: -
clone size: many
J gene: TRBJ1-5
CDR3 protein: CASSLDGSGNQPQHF
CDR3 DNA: TGCGCCAGCAGCTTGGACGGGTCTGGGAATCAGCCCCAGCATTTT

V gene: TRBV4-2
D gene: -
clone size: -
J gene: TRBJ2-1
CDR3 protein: CASSQDLGARGIDEQFF
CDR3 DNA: TGTGCCAGCAGCCAAGACTTGGGTGCGAGAGGTATTGATGAGCAGTTCTTC

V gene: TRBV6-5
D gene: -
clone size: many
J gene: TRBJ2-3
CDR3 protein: CASSNGLVGSTQYF
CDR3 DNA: TGTGCCAGCAGTAACGGGCTAGTCGGTTCCACGCAGTATTTT

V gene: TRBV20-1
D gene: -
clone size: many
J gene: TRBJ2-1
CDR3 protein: CSARSGAGHNEQFF
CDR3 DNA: TGCAGTGCCAGAAGCGGAGCCGGCCACAATGAGCAGTTCTTC

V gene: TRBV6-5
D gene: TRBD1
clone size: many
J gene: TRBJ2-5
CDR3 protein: CASSRQGEETQYF
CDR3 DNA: TGTGCCAGCAGTAGACAGGGGGAAGAGACCCAGTACTTC

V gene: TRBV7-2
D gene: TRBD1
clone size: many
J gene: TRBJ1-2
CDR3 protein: CASSPPGQGLGYTF
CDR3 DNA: TGTGCCAGCAGCCCTCCGGGACAGGGTCTCGGCTACACCTTC

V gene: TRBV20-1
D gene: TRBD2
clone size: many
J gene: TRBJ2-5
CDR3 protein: CSAYGTSGRAQETQYF
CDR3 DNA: TGCAGTGCGTATGGGACTAGCGGGAGGGCCCAAGAGACCCAGTACTTC

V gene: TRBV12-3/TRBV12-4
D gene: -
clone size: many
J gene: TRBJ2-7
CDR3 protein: CASSLAFTSSYEQYF
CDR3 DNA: TGTGCCAGCAGTTTAGCCTTTACCAGCTCCTACGAGCAGTACTTC

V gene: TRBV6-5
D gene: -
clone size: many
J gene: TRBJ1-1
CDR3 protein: CASSYRGYTEAFF
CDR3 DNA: TGTGCCAGCAGTTACCGGGGATACACTGAAGCTTTCTTT

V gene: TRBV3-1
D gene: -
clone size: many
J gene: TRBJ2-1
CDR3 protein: CASSQVLSPGLDNEQFF
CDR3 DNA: TGTGCCAGCAGCCAAGTTTTATCCCCGGGACTTGACAATGAGCAGTTCTTC

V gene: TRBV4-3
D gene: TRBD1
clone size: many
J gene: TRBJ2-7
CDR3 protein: CASSQDIGTGSYEQYF
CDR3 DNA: TGCGCCAGCAGCCAAGATATCGGGACAGGCTCCTACGAGCAGTACTTC

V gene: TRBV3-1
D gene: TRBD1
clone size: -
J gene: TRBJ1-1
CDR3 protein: CDSNTTGGEAFF
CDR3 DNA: TGTGACAGCAACACGACAGGGGGCGAAGCTTTCTTT

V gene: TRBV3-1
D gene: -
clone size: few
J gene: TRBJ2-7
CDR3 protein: CASSRLGQFYEQYF
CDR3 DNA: TGTGCCAGCAGCCGCCTCGGACAGTTCTACGAGCAGTACTTC

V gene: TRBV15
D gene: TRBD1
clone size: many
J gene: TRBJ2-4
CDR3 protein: CATSTQGHIQYF
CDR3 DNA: TGTGCCACCAGCACACAGGGGCACATTCAGTACTTC

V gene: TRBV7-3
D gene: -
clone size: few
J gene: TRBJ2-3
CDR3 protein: CASSRVVTDTQYF
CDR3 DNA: TGTGCCAGCAGTCGGGTCGTAACAGATACGCAGTATTTT

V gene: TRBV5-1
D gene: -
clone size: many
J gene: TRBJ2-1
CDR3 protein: CASSLETGLGYNEQFF
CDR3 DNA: TGCGCCAGCAGCTTGGAAACGGGACTGGGTTACAATGAGCAGTTCTTC

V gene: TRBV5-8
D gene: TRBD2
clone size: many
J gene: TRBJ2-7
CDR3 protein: CASSLTGLAVYEQYF
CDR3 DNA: TGTGCCAGCAGCCTAACGGGACTAGCGGTCTACGAGCAGTACTTC

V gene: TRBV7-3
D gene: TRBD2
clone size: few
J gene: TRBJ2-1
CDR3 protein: CASSPTLLPSGSLDEQFF
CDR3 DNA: TGTGCCAGCAGCCCAACCCTACTTCCTAGCGGGAGTTTGGATGAGCAGTTCTTC

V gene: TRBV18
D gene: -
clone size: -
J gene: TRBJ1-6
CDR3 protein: CASASGKNSPLHF
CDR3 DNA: TGTGCCAGCGCCTCCGGGAAAAATTCACCCCTCCACTTT

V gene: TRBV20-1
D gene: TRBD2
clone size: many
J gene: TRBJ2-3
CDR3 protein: CSARSRGLAANTQYF
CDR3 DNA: TGCAGTGCTAGGTCTAGGGGACTAGCAGCAAATACGCAGTATTTT

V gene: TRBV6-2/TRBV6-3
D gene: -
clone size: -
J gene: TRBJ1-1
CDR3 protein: CASKAQEGNTEAFF
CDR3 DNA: TGTGCCAGCAAAGCCCAGGAAGGGAACACTGAAGCTTTCTTT